What follows describes a single T cell receptor beta chain. Its cognate antigen is unknown. Template switching created a universal primer site, and the cDNA included unique molecular identifiers. TCRdb ran MiXCR on the 5' RACE reads and lists one entry per CDR3 protein. The sample holds about 530,000 distinct CDR3 sequences, around 15% seen once. The sample is drawn from a study of identical twins. Deletions cut 2 bases from V and 2 bases from J, with 23 bases between. CDR1 is MNHEY and CDR2 is SVGAGI in the germline V gene. The CDR3 runs to 19 residues. Study-level points and caveats: Carriage of fewer insertions was seen in abundant cord blood beta clonotypes, whereas memory repertoires showed none.

The same data also contributed to another study, on yellow fever vaccine responses in identical twins.

The source of this sequence is a woman aged 18-29 years in good health. The sample was CD4+ T cells sorted from blood. V and J are TRBV6-5 and TRBJ2-3; D could derive from TRBD1 or TRBD2 (6 bases each). The CDR3 nucleotides are TGTGCCAGCAGTTACCCACCTTTAAGCGCGGGGACACTCACAGATACGCAGTATTTT. Protein product: CASSYPPLSAGTLTDTQYF.